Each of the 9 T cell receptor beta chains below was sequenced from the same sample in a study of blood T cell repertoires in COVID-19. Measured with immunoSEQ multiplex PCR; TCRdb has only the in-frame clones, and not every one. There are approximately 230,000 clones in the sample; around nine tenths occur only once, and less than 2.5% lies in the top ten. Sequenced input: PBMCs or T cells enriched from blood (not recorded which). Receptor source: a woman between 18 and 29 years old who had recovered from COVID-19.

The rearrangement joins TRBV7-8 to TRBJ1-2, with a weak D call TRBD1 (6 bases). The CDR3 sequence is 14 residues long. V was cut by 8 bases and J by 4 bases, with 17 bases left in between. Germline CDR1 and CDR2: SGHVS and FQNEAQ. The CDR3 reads CASWEQGGFYGYTF. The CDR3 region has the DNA TGTGCCAGCTGGGAACAGGGTGGATTCTATGGCTACACCTTC.

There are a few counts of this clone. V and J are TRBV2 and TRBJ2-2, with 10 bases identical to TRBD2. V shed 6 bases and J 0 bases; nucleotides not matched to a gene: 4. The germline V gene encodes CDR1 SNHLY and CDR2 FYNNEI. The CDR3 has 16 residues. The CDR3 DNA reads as TGTGCCAGCAGCTCCACTAGCGGGACGAACACCGGGGAGCTGTTTTTT. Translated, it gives CASSSTSGTNTGELFF.

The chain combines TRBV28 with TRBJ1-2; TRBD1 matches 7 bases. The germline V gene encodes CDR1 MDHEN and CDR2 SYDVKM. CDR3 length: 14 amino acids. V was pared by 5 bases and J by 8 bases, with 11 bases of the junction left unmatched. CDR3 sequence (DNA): TGTGCCAGCAGTCCTCTTACAGGGGACCGAGGCTACACCTTC. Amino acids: CASSPLTGDRGYTF.

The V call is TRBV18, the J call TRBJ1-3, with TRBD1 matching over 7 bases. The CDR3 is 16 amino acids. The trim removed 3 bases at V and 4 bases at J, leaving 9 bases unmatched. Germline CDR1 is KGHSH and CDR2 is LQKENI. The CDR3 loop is CASSPQGGLGGNTIYF. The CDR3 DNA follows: TGTGCCAGCTCACCCCAAGGGGGCTTGGGAGGAAACACCATATATTTT.

The CDR3 spells CASSLTGGAPQETQYF. CDR3 coding DNA: TGTGCCAGCAGCTTAACGGGCGGGGCGCCCCAAGAGACCCAGTACTTC. The genes are TRBV7-3 and TRBJ2-5; tentative D call: TRBD2 (6 bases). Trimming pared 0 bases from V and 1 base from J, leaving 12 bases between. CDR1 is SGHTA and CDR2 is FQGTGA in the germline V gene. CDR3 length: 16 residues.

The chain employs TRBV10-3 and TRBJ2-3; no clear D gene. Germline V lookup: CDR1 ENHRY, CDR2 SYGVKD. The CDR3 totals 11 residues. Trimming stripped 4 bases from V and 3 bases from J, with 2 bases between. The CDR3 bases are TGTGCCATCAGTGTAACAGATACGCAGTATTTT. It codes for CAISVTDTQYF.

This CDR3 reads CASSQERGGRYNQPQHF. The CDR3 bases are TGTGCCAGCAGCCAAGAACGCGGCGGCCGTTACAATCAGCCCCAGCATTTT. V usage is TRBV4-2 and J usage is TRBJ1-5, with D uncertain. Trimming left V 0 bases short and J 3 bases short, with 15 bases between. The CDR3 consists of 17 residues. Germline V gene sequence: CDR1 LGHNA, CDR2 YNFKEQ.

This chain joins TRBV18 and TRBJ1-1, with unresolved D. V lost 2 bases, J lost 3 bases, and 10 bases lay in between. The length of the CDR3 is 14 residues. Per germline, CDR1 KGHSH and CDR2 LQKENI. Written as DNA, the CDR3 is TGTGCCAGCTCACCAGAGGAAATAGACACTGAAGCTTTCTTT. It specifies CASSPEEIDTEAFF.

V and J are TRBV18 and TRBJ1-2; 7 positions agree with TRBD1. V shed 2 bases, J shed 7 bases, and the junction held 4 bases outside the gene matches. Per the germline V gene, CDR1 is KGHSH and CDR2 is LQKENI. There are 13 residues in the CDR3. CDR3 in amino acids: CASSPEQGSGYTF. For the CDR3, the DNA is TGTGCCAGCTCACCAGAACAGGGGTCTGGCTACACCTTC.